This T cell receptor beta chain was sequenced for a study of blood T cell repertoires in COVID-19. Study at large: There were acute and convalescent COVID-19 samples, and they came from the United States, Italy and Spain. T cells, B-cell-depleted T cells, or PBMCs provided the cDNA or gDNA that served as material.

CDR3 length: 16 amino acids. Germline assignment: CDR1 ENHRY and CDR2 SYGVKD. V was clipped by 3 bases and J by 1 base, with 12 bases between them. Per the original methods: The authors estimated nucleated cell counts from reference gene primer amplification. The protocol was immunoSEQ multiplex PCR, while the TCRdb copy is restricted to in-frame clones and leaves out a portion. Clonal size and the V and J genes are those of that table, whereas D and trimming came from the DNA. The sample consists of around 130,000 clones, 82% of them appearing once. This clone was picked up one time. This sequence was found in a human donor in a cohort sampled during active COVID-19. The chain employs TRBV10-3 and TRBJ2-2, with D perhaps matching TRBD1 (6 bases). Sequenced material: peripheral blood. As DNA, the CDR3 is TGTGCCATCAGTGATACCGGGACACGGAACACCGGGGAGCTGTTTTTT. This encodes CAISDTGTRNTGELFF.